Following are 27 T cell receptor beta chains from one sample sequenced in a study of response to subunit inactivated influenza vaccine (dated by TCRdb to the late 2010s). The sample's time point label, decoded: around 47 days after influenza vaccine administration. The receptor library was made with RT-PCR. Sequencer: Illumina HiSeq 2500. In TCRdb, the public reads were trimmed at Q25 with fastp and aligned with MiXCR, with productive beta chains retained. Each entry is one CDR3 protein sequence, shown with its most common DNA and genes. For this sample there are under 200,000 distinct CDR3 sequences; about a tenth appear just once. 9.5% to 15% of the sample belongs to the ten largest clones. The sequences come from non-naive T cells sorted from PBMCs, collected about 40 days after vaccination. The cell subset or site label on this specimen signifies: memory T cell fraction. The receptors come from a man aged 50 to 60 who received an inactivated influenza vaccine. Donor details come from another sample of the same person, matched by shared clones.

The CDR3 region is CASSQDRANEQFF. In DNA form, the CDR3 reads TGTGCCAGCAGCCAGGACAGGGCCAATGAGCAGTTCTTC. The chain joins TRBV4-2 to TRBJ2-1, with TRBD1 matching over 8 bases. There are 13 residues in the CDR3. J gave up 6 bases and V 3 bases, and 1 base lay outside the gene matches. Per the germline V gene, CDR1 is LGHNA and CDR2 is YNFKEQ.

This clonotype was detected ten times or more. V gene TRBV20-1 combines with J gene TRBJ2-5; 12 bases align to TRBD2. The J segment lost 8 bases and the V segment lost 6 bases, leaving 13 bases of the junction unmatched. CDR1 and CDR2 from the germline V gene are DFQATT and SNEGSKA (reference sequence). This CDR3 spans 15 amino acids. CDR3 DNA sequence: TGCAGTGCCCACTCACCTAGCGGGGGGGAATTAACCCAGTACTTC. Translated: CSAHSPSGGELTQYF.

This clonotype was counted many times. The chain is built from TRBV13 and TRBJ2-1; D is perhaps TRBD1 (5 bases). The CDR3 is 16 residues long. Germline V gives CDR1 PRHDT, CDR2 FYEKMQ (reference sequence). Trimming stripped 5 bases from V and 3 bases from J, with 17 bases between. CDR3 bases: TGTGCCAGCAGCGTGACCTGGACACCCATCTACAATGAGCAGTTCTTC. It translates to CASSVTWTPIYNEQFF. Looking up the rest from reference TRBV13 and TRBJ2-1 gives the full variable domain: AAGVIQSPRHLIKEKRETATLKCYPIPRHDTVYWYQQGPGQDPQFLISFYEKMQSDKGSIPDRFSAQQFSDYHSELNMSSLELGDSALYFCASSVTWTPIYNEQFFGPGTRLTVL.

This clonotype has ten or more counts. The rearrangement joins TRBV5-6 to TRBJ2-7; 7 positions agree with TRBD2. CDR3 length: 15 amino acids. The V segment lost 0 bases and the J segment 2 bases; nucleotides outside the gene matches: 5. The germline CDR1 and CDR2 sequences are SGHDT and YYEEEE. The CDR3: CASSLGGSATYEQYF. In DNA form, the CDR3 reads TGTGCCAGCAGCTTGGGCGGGAGTGCAACCTACGAGCAGTACTTC.

This clonotype has only a few counts. V gene TRBV11-2 combines with J gene TRBJ2-2; D unresolved. The germline V gene encodes CDR1 SGHAT and CDR2 FQNNGV. V lost 2 bases, J lost 6 bases, and 7 bases lay in between. The CDR3 extends over 13 amino acids. The chain's CDR3 is CASSLSAPGELFF. The CDR3 region has the DNA TGTGCCAGCAGCTTATCGGCTCCCGGGGAGCTGTTTTTT.

This clonotype was recorded at least ten times. The CDR3 nucleotides read TGTGCCAGCAGCATCTTCGGGACTAGATCCTACGAGCAGTACTTC. Translating gives CASSIFGTRSYEQYF. The chain recombines TRBV7-9 with TRBJ2-7, with 8 bases matching TRBD2. Trimming at V came to 5 bases and at J to 1 base, leaving 7 bases not matched to a gene. CDR3 length equals 15 residues. In germline, CDR1 is SEHNR, CDR2 FQNEAQ (reference sequence).

This sequence joins TRBV28 and TRBJ1-5; possibly TRBD1 for D (5 bases). This CDR3 is built from 19 residues. Trimming took off 1 base at V and 0 bases at J, with 19 bases between the two ends. Per germline, CDR1 MDHEN and CDR2 SYDVKM. The DNA of the CDR3 is TGTGCCAGCAGTTTATTGACGCGGGGCGGCTTTTATAGCAATCAGCCCCAGCATTTT. This sequence encodes CASSLLTRGGFYSNQPQHF.

This clonotype was seen at least ten times. The chain combines TRBV7-2 with TRBJ1-1; D not resolved. In germline, CDR1 is SGHTA, CDR2 FQGNSA. Trimming took off 3 bases at V and 4 bases at J, with 12 bases between the two ends. This CDR3 is 14 amino acids long. The chain's CDR3 is CASSFGEGITEAFF. CDR3 coding DNA: TGTGCCAGCAGCTTCGGCGAGGGCATCACTGAAGCTTTCTTT.

This clonotype was counted between two and nine times. This chain links TRBV27 with TRBJ1-2; 9 positions match TRBD1. The V and J ends lost 5 bases and 5 bases, in that order; junction bases with no gene match: 9. The CDR3 runs to 15 residues. Per the germline V gene, CDR1 is MNHEY and CDR2 is SMNVEV (reference sequence). This chain's CDR3 is CASSHSPGTGYGYTF. The CDR3 nucleotides read TGTGCCAGCAGTCACTCCCCAGGGACAGGGTATGGCTACACCTTC.

This clonotype was counted only a few times. This sequence joins TRBV30 and TRBJ1-6; possibly TRBD1 for D (6 bases). In germline, CDR1 is GTSNPN, CDR2 SVGIG (reference sequence). The V gene lost 0 bases and the J gene lost 9 bases, with 15 bases spanning the gap. CDR3 size: 15 residues. Written as DNA, the CDR3 is TGTGCCTGGAGTGTACAGGGAGGGGACGCTTCACCCCTCCACTTT. This encodes CAWSVQGGDASPLHF. Full variable domain (missing parts from reference TRBV30 and TRBJ1-6): SQTIHQWPATLVQPVGSPLSLECTVEGTSNPNLYWYRQAAGRGLQLLFYSVGIGQISSEVPQNLSASRPQDRQFILSSKKLLLSDSGFYLCAWSVQGGDASPLHFGNGTRLTVT.

The chain is built from TRBV18 and TRBJ2-3; tentative D call: TRBD1 (6 bases). Germline V gene sequence: CDR1 KGHSH, CDR2 LQKENI. Trimming shortened V by 4 bases and J by 2 bases, and 16 bases separated the two germline ends. This CDR3 spans 16 amino acids. Here the CDR3 DNA reads TGTGCCAGCTCACAGGCACTAGGGGGATACACAGATACGCAGTATTTT. Translated: CASSQALGGYTDTQYF.

This clonotype was found many times. V and J are TRBV4-3 and TRBJ1-2; TRBD1 is a possible D gene (5 bases). The CDR3 is 14 amino acids. The germline gives CDR1 LGHNA, CDR2 YSLEER. With 5 bases removed from V and 5 bases from J, the gap between germline ends came to 15 bases. In DNA, the CDR3 is TGCGCCAGCAGCTATTCCGGGACCTATTATGGCTACACCTTC. This encodes CASSYSGTYYGYTF.

This clonotype has a count of ten or more. The rearrangement joins TRBV20-1 to TRBJ1-2; possible D gene TRBD1, 5 bases. V shed 5 bases and J shed 8 bases, with 15 bases lying between them. The germline CDR1 and CDR2 sequences are DFQATT and SNEGSKA (reference sequence). The CDR3 has 12 amino acids. CDR3 DNA: TGCAGTGCTGCCCGGGACTCGCGGGGCTACACCTTC. As protein: CSAARDSRGYTF.

This clonotype was recorded at least ten times. The junction shows a germline mismatch at one end, possibly a read error. The V gene is TRBV20-1, the J gene TRBJ2-7, with D hard to call. The CDR3 totals 14 residues. Germline V CDR1 and CDR2: DFQATT, SNEGSKA (reference sequence). CDR3 sequence (DNA): TGCAGTGCAAGAGATCAGGCGACCCTCTACGAGCAGTACTTC. Protein product: CSARDQATLYEQYF.

The chain links TRBV7-2 to TRBJ1-1; D unclear. This CDR3 is built from 15 residues. Germline CDR1 and CDR2: SGHTA and FQGNSA. V lost 5 bases and J 1 base, leaving 14 bases between the germline ends. The CDR3 is CASSPNPRQNTEAFF. For the CDR3, the DNA is TGTGCCAGCAGCCCCAACCCGCGACAGAACACTGAAGCTTTCTTT.

This clonotype came up a few times. V is TRBV27 and J is TRBJ2-7; a weak D match, TRBD1 (6 bases). Germline V gene sequence: CDR1 MNHEY, CDR2 SMNVEV (reference sequence). Deletions cut 4 bases from V and 7 bases from J, with 14 bases between. The CDR3 length is 13 residues. The CDR3 DNA is TGTGCCAGCAGTTCATCAACAGGGATGGAGCAGTACTTC. Translated, it gives CASSSSTGMEQYF.

This clonotype was recorded a few times. The rearrangement links TRBV20-1 to TRBJ1-6; maybe TRBD1 (5 bases). CDR1 DFQATT and CDR2 SNEGSKA come from the germline V gene (reference sequence). The CDR3 is made up of 12 amino acids. Trimming left V 6 bases short and J 9 bases short, with 12 bases between. CDR3 loop: CSAGTVISPLHF. As DNA, the CDR3 is TGCAGTGCAGGGACGGTAATTTCACCCCTCCACTTT.

This sequence joins TRBV4-3 and TRBJ2-1; 9 bases line up with TRBD2. The CDR3 is made up of 17 amino acids. Unmatched junction bases numbered 5, after V lost 0 bases and J lost 2 bases. CDR1 and CDR2 (germline): LGHNA, YSLEER. The CDR3 DNA reads as TGCGCCAGCAGCCAAGATCGGGCTAGCGGGGCCTACAATGAGCAGTTCTTC. Its protein is CASSQDRASGAYNEQFF.

About this clonotype itself: Its ends do not fully match the called genes, so a read error is possible. The chain has TRBV27 and TRBJ2-3; the match to TRBD2 covers 7 bases. The CDR3 is 15 residues long. The germline CDR1 and CDR2 sequences are MNHEY and SMNVEV (reference sequence). CDR3 loop: CASSLAGVITDTQFF. The DNA for the CDR3 is TGTGCCAGCAGTTTAGCGGGAGTTATCACAGATACGCAGTTTTTT.

This clonotype appeared a few times. The chain links TRBV29-1 to TRBJ2-3; D not certain. V dropped 5 bases and J dropped 4 bases, with 10 bases sitting between them. CDR3 size: 12 residues. The germline V gene encodes CDR1 SQVTM and CDR2 ANQGSEA. In nucleotides, the CDR3 is TGCAGCGTTCATTTAGTGTCAGATACGCAGTATTTT. Amino acid sequence: CSVHLVSDTQYF.

This clonotype was counted many times. CDR3: CASSSTGETQYF. For the CDR3, the DNA is TGTGCCAGCAGCTCTACTGGGGAGACCCAGTACTTC. The rearrangement uses TRBV7-2 and TRBJ2-5; D is unresolved. V was shortened by 4 bases and J by 5 bases, with 8 bases between the two germline ends. This CDR3 comprises 12 residues. Germline values: CDR1 SGHTA, CDR2 FQGNSA.

This clonotype was seen only a few times. The CDR3 here is CASQGPSTAFF. The CDR3 DNA sequence: TGTGCCAGCCAAGGGCCTTCTACGGCTTTCTTT. This rearrangement joins TRBV6-1 to TRBJ1-1; unclear D gene. The V gene lost 8 bases and the J gene lost 11 bases, with 15 bases spanning the gap. Germline V gene sequence: CDR1 MNHNS, CDR2 SASEGT. This CDR3 has 11 amino acids.

Only one count was recorded for this clonotype. This chain uses TRBV18 with TRBJ1-6; D is unresolved. CDR1 KGHSH and CDR2 LQKENI come from the germline V gene. This CDR3 is built from 15 residues. Trimming stripped 5 bases from V and 0 bases from J, with 8 bases between. The CDR3 here is CASSGGSSYNSPLHF. CDR3 coding DNA: TGTGCCAGCTCAGGAGGGAGCTCCTATAATTCACCCCTCCACTTT. The variable domain in full, completed from reference TRBV18 and TRBJ1-6, reads NAGVMQNPRHLVRRRGQEARLRCSPMKGHSHVYWYRQLPEEGLKFMVYLQKENIIDESGMPKERFSAEFPKEGPSILRIQQVVRGDSAAYFCASSGGSSYNSPLHFGNGTRLTVT.

This clonotype was detected many times. The chain uses TRBV29-1 and TRBJ2-1, with 9 bases aligning to TRBD2. This CDR3 spans 14 amino acids. Looked up from germline, CDR1 is SQVTM and CDR2 is ANQGSEA. The junction had 11 bases not matched to a gene; V was cut back by 5 bases and J by 9 bases. The CDR3, as DNA: TGCAGCGTTTCCGCAGCGGGAGGTCGGAGTGAGCAGTTCTTC. Its protein product is CSVSAAGGRSEQFF.

This clonotype was counted many times. The V gene is TRBV20-1, the J gene TRBJ2-7; D perhaps matches TRBD1 (6 bases). Germline values: CDR1 DFQATT, CDR2 SNEGSKA (reference sequence). V shed 4 bases and J shed 0 bases, with 13 bases lying between them. The CDR3 totals 14 residues. DNA of the CDR3: TGCAGTGCTAAACCGGGACACGTCTCCTACGAGCAGTACTTC. It specifies CSAKPGHVSYEQYF.

This chain joins TRBV10-3 and TRBJ1-6; D is possibly TRBD1 (6 bases). V was clipped by 4 bases and J by 10 bases, with 14 bases between them. The germline V gene has CDR1 ENHRY and CDR2 SYGVKD. The CDR3 spans 14 residues. CDR3 sequence reads: CAISGQGTGSPLHF. The DNA of the CDR3 is TGTGCCATCAGTGGTCAGGGAACAGGGTCACCCCTCCACTTT.

The CDR3 bases are TGTGCCAGCAGTGAGCAGAGGGGTGAGCAGTTCTTC. Translated, it gives CASSEQRGEQFF. The V and J genes are TRBV2 and TRBJ2-1; perhaps D is TRBD1 or TRBD2 (5 bases each). Trimming took 3 bases from V and 9 from J, leaving 9 bases between them. Germline V gene data show CDR1 as SNHLY and CDR2 as FYNNEI. The CDR3 runs 12 residues.